The next 29 T cell receptor beta chains were all read from a single sample in a study of PD-1 blockade in classical Hodgkin lymphoma (dated by TCRdb to 2020 to 2021). Library creation used the immunoSEQ multiplex PCR assay. Drawn from immuneACCESS, this table holds only the in-frame rearrangements with V and J called that TCRdb kept. Clones are partly lost; checked studies trace under half to an unresolved V gene and leave the rest unexplained. The sample table lists tens of thousands of clones, about 83% of them with a count of one. The ten largest account for 15% to 20% of the sample. Interpreted using the paper, the time point label stands for: cycle 4 day 1 (C4D1), after more than five weeks of nivolumab. Every trial patient had relapsed after autologous stem cell transplantation, and cohorts A, B and C differed in prior brentuximab vedotin exposure. The sequenced sample was peripheral blood mononuclear cells (PBMCs), obtained before the fourth cycle of nivolumab. These receptors were obtained from a human donor with classical Hodgkin lymphoma.

Here the CDR3 DNA reads TGTGCCAGTAGTAAGGGGCCAGGCAGGGATCAGCCCCAGCATTTT. Translation: CASSKGPGRDQPQHF. The V and J genes are TRBV19 and TRBJ1-5, with a possible D match to TRBD1 (5 bases). This CDR3 has 15 amino acids. Deletions cut 4 bases from V and 5 bases from J, with 15 bases between. CDR1 is LNHDA, CDR2 SQIVND, per germline (reference sequence).

The chain has TRBV5-6 and TRBJ1-1; no definite D call. The ends were cut back, 0 bases at V and 7 bases at J, with 7 bases in the middle. The CDR3 is 12 residues long. CDR1 is SGHDT and CDR2 is YYEEEE in the germline V gene. CDR3 DNA sequence: TGTGCCAGCAGCTTGGATTGGGGTGAAGCTTTCTTT. Translated, it gives CASSLDWGEAFF. Drawing the rest from reference TRBV5-6 and TRBJ1-1, the complete variable domain is DAGVTQSPTHLIKTRGQQVTLRCSPKSGHDTVSWYQQALGQGPQFIFQYYEEEERQRGNFPDRFSGHQFPNYSSELNVNALLLGDSALYLCASSLDWGEAFFGQGTRLTVV.

This chain connects TRBV6-6 to TRBJ2-7; D is possibly TRBD2 (6 bases). The CDR3 is 13 amino acids. The ends were cut back, 5 bases at V and 3 bases at J, with 11 bases in the middle. Germline loops: CDR1 MNHNY, CDR2 SVGAGI (reference sequence). CDR3 nucleotides: TGTGCCAGCAGTCCTCCCGGGGGCTACGAGCAGTACTTC. Protein sequence: CASSPPGGYEQYF.

The CDR3 loop is CASSPQGADEKLFF. For the CDR3, the DNA is TGTGCCAGCAGTCCCCAGGGGGCCGATGAAAAACTGTTTTTT. The chain couples TRBV28 to TRBJ1-4, with 8 bases aligning to TRBD1. This CDR3 has 14 residues. CDR1 and CDR2 (germline): MDHEN, SYDVKM. With V trimmed by 5 bases and J by 6 bases, 5 bases remained unmatched.

This sequence joins TRBV19 and TRBJ2-2, with D tentatively TRBD1 (5 bases). From germline, CDR1 is LNHDA and CDR2 SQIVND (reference sequence). The CDR3 is 15 residues long. V lost 1 base, J lost 6 bases, and 12 bases lay in between. The DNA for the CDR3 is TGTGCCAGTAGTATAGCCCAGGGAATTTCCGGGGAGCTGTTTTTT. Encoded protein: CASSIAQGISGELFF.

The chain is built from TRBV5-1 and TRBJ2-2; D is undetermined. CDR3 length: 14 residues. Germline CDR1 SGHRS, CDR2 YFSETQ. V was pared by 3 bases and J by 4 bases, with 10 bases between. CDR3 sequence: CASSYPWTTGELFF. The CDR3 nucleotides read TGCGCCAGCAGCTACCCGTGGACCACCGGGGAGCTGTTTTTT.

The J gene is TRBJ2-7, the V gene TRBV4-3, with 10 bases matching TRBD2. Germline trimming cut 2 bases from V and 3 bases from J; bases unmatched to any gene: 7. Germline-derived CDR1 and CDR2 are LGHNA and YSLEER. This CDR3 region has 16 residues. Written as DNA, the CDR3 is TGCGCCAGCAGCCAAAACCTAGCGGGAGCTTTCTACGAGCAGTACTTC. Encoded protein: CASSQNLAGAFYEQYF.

The gene calls are TRBV5-1 and TRBJ2-1; D is tentatively TRBD1 or TRBD2 (5 bases each). Looked up from germline, CDR1 is SGHRS and CDR2 is YFSETQ. V lost 6 bases, J lost 3 bases, and 10 bases lay in between. There are 13 residues in the CDR3. As DNA, the CDR3 is TGCGCCAGCACCGGGACCAACTACAATGAGCAGTTCTTC. This encodes CASTGTNYNEQFF.

The chain employs TRBV11-2 and TRBJ2-7, with D perhaps assigned TRBD1 or TRBD2 (7 bases each). The ends were cut back, 2 bases at V and 3 bases at J, with 14 bases in the middle. This CDR3 region has 15 residues. Germline lookup yields CDR1 SGHAT and CDR2 FQNNGV. CDR3 bases: TGTGCCAGCAGCTTACGGGACAGCGGGGACTACGAGCAGTACTTC. As protein: CASSLRDSGDYEQYF.

The chain uses TRBV5-6 and TRBJ2-7, with no clear D. In germline, CDR1 is SGHDT, CDR2 YYEEEE. The CDR3 contains 15 residues. The ends were cut back, 1 base at V and 1 base at J, with 12 bases in the middle. CDR3 sequence (DNA): TGTGCCAGCAGCTTGCGGAGACTCGTTTCCTACGAGCAGTACTTC. This gives the protein CASSLRRLVSYEQYF.

The genes are TRBV10-3 and TRBJ2-7; D is perhaps TRBD1 or TRBD2 (5 bases each). The germline CDR1 and CDR2 sequences are ENHRY and SYGVKD. CDR3 size: 12 residues. V lost 8 bases to trimming and J lost 0 bases, with 8 bases between them. CDR3 region: CAIGTASYEQYF. In DNA, the CDR3 is TGTGCCATCGGGACGGCCTCCTACGAGCAGTACTTC.

This chain joins TRBV29-1 and TRBJ2-3, with D tentatively TRBD2 (6 bases). The CDR3 is 11 residues long. CDR1 SQVTM and CDR2 ANQGSEA come from the germline V gene. The V end lost 7 bases, the J end lost 1 base, and 6 bases lay between the germline ends. The CDR3 protein is CSAGGTDTQYF. CDR3 DNA: TGCAGCGCGGGAGGCACAGATACGCAGTATTTT.

The chain uses TRBV10-3 and TRBJ2-2; TRBD2 might be the D (6 bases). This CDR3 has 15 amino acids. Trimming stripped 2 bases from V and 3 bases from J, with 10 bases between. Germline assignment: CDR1 ENHRY and CDR2 SYGVKD. The CDR3 coding sequence is TGTGCCATCAGTGAGGAGGGAGGAGACACCGGGGAGCTGTTTTTT. Its protein product is CAISEEGGDTGELFF.

V gene TRBV7-9 combines with J gene TRBJ2-3; perhaps TRBD2 as D (6 bases). V lost 1 base, J lost 10 bases, and 18 bases lay in between. Per germline, CDR1 SEHNR and CDR2 FQNEAQ (reference sequence). The CDR3 spans 15 residues. This CDR3 reads CASSLVEGVAVPQYF. CDR3 nucleotides: TGTGCCAGCAGCTTAGTGGAGGGAGTTGCAGTGCCGCAGTATTTT.

The rearrangement links TRBV5-4 to TRBJ2-7; 9 bases are shared with TRBD1. CDR3 size: 15 residues. J lost 3 bases, V lost 4 bases, and 8 bases had no gene match. Germline V gene lookup returns CDR1 SGHNT and CDR2 YYREEE (reference sequence). The CDR3 spells CASSLNVDRGYEQYF. CDR3 bases: TGTGCCAGCAGCCTTAACGTGGACAGGGGCTACGAGCAGTACTTC.

This chain connects TRBV10-3 to TRBJ1-2, with a possible D match to TRBD1 (5 bases). V was trimmed by 4 bases and J by 6 bases, leaving 12 bases between them. Germline-derived CDR1 and CDR2 are ENHRY and SYGVKD. The CDR3 length is 13 residues. As DNA, the CDR3 is TGTGCCATCAGTGCGGGGCAGTCGGATGGCTACACCTTC. Amino acid sequence: CAISAGQSDGYTF.

The chain joins TRBV10-3 to TRBJ2-5; TRBD2 agrees at 7 bases. CDR1 is ENHRY, CDR2 SYGVKD, per germline. CDR3 length: 13 residues. Losses at the gene ends were 10 bases for V and 4 bases for J; bases not matched to a gene: 9. The CDR3 coding sequence is TGTGCCACCATTGACGGGGAGGGAGAGACCCAGTACTTC. Amino acid sequence: CATIDGEGETQYF.

This rearrangement joins TRBV28 to TRBJ2-3; D possibly corresponds to TRBD2 (6 bases). Looked up from germline, CDR1 is MDHEN and CDR2 is SYDVKM. This CDR3 contains 13 residues. Trimming took off 7 bases at V and 6 bases at J, with 14 bases between the two ends. The CDR3 bases are TGTGCCAGCACGGGCCGGGGGATTGATACGCAGTATTTT. It yields the protein CASTGRGIDTQYF.

The rearrangement links TRBV6-6 to TRBJ2-1; 7 bases agree with TRBD2. Germline CDR1 is MNHNY and CDR2 is SVGAGI (reference sequence). The CDR3 is made up of 14 amino acids. V shed 4 bases, J shed 7 bases, and the junction held 7 bases outside the gene matches. This chain's CDR3 is CASSSWEGRNEQFF. CDR3 sequence (DNA): TGTGCCAGCAGTTCATGGGAGGGCCGTAATGAGCAGTTCTTC.

The chain has TRBV27 and TRBJ2-5; possibly TRBD1 or TRBD2 for D (5 bases each). This CDR3 is 21 amino acids long. Trimming left V 0 bases short and J 2 bases short, with 28 bases between. The V gene's germline CDR1 is MNHEY and CDR2 SMNVEV (reference sequence). The CDR3 loop reads CASSLSYDSPRDGDLQETQYF. The DNA for the CDR3 is TGTGCCAGCAGTTTATCCTACGATAGCCCGAGGGACGGCGATCTACAAGAGACCCAGTACTTC.

The chain employs TRBV5-6 and TRBJ1-2, with D unresolved. V was shortened by 3 bases and J by 2 bases, with 14 bases between the two germline ends. The CDR3 is made up of 15 amino acids. The germline CDR1 and CDR2 sequences are SGHDT and YYEEEE. In DNA, the CDR3 is TGTGCCAGCAGCTCGGCCGGACGGCCGAACTATGGCTACACCTTC. It is translated as CASSSAGRPNYGYTF.

This clone was found once. CDR3 DNA sequence: TGTGCCAGCAGCTTCCGCGGACAGGGGTACCAAGAGACCCAGTACTTC. Translating gives CASSFRGQGYQETQYF. The J gene is TRBJ2-5, the V gene TRBV5-6; TRBD1 aligns across 9 bases. The germline CDR1 and CDR2 sequences are SGHDT and YYEEEE. With V trimmed by 2 bases and J by 0 bases, 5 bases remained unmatched. The CDR3 is made up of 16 amino acids.

This rearrangement joins TRBV7-6 to TRBJ1-3; 9 bases are shared with TRBD1. This CDR3 spans 16 amino acids. The germline gives CDR1 SGHVS, CDR2 FNYEAQ. V shed 2 bases, J shed 4 bases, and the junction held 6 bases outside the gene matches. CDR3 in DNA: TGTGCCAGCAGCTTAATGGACAGGGGCCCCGGAAACACCATATATTTT. Translated: CASSLMDRGPGNTIYF.

This clone came up once. The chain employs TRBV7-9 and TRBJ2-7; perhaps TRBD2 as D (5 bases). This CDR3 has 14 residues. V dropped 5 bases and J dropped 2 bases, with 13 bases sitting between them. CDR1 is SEHNR and CDR2 is FQNEAQ in the germline V gene (reference sequence). The CDR3 region is CASSPPGNTYEQYF. CDR3 sequence (DNA): TGTGCCAGCAGCCCACCGGGAAACACCTACGAGCAGTACTTC.

J is TRBJ2-7 and V is TRBV7-2; D is undetermined. V lost 3 bases to trimming and J lost 4 bases, with 19 bases between them. From germline, CDR1 is SGHTA and CDR2 FQGNSA. There are 16 residues in the CDR3. In DNA, the CDR3 is TGTGCCAGCAGCTTGGTGGCCGGACCAACCTCTTACGAGCAGTACTTC. The encoded protein is CASSLVAGPTSYEQYF.

This clone was seen once. The J gene is TRBJ2-2, the V gene TRBV7-8; D is tentatively TRBD1 or TRBD2 (5 bases each). V was pared by 3 bases and J by 7 bases, with 18 bases between. There are 16 residues in the CDR3. Germline-derived CDR1 and CDR2 are SGHVS and FQNEAQ. The CDR3 DNA follows: TGTGCCAGCAGCTTCCGCCGGGACCCGCTGGGCGGGGAGCTGTTTTTT. Its translation is CASSFRRDPLGGELFF.

This clone occurred a few times. This chain connects TRBV19 to TRBJ2-2; 7 bases are shared with TRBD2. The CDR3 sequence is 16 residues long. With V trimmed by 2 bases and J by 4 bases, 7 bases remained unmatched. Germline V gene sequence: CDR1 LNHDA, CDR2 SQIVND (reference sequence). CDR3 sequence reads: CASSIFLGGTTGELFF. CDR3 nucleotides: TGTGCCAGTAGTATATTCTTGGGGGGGACCACCGGGGAGCTGTTTTTT.

This sequence joins TRBV11-3 and TRBJ1-1; 8 bases are a match to TRBD1. The CDR3 has 14 amino acids. Trimming took 5 bases from V and 3 from J; bases not matched to a gene: 5. Germline CDR1 is SGHNT and CDR2 is YENEEA. The CDR3 here is CASSPGGEYTEAFF. The CDR3 coding sequence is TGTGCCAGCAGCCCAGGGGGCGAATACACTGAAGCTTTCTTT.

The rearrangement uses TRBV28 and TRBJ1-5; D not certain. The CDR3 contains 13 residues. Germline V gene data show CDR1 as MDHEN and CDR2 as SYDVKM. Trimming left V 10 bases short and J 6 bases short, with 16 bases between. The CDR3 region is CATAREPLQPQHF. DNA of the CDR3: TGTGCCACCGCGCGGGAGCCCCTTCAGCCCCAGCATTTT.